The text below deals with one T cell receptor (beta chain). What it recognizes is unknown. The sample originates from a study of blood T cells in healthy people across ages. Germline lookup yields CDR1 SGHTA and CDR2 FQGNSA. The CDR3 contains 14 residues. With V trimmed by 4 bases and J by 6 bases, 7 bases remained unmatched. General observations from the study: As naive T cell percentage varied, TCR beta diversity correlated strongly with it.

A J-beta primer mix and a sample-barcoded 5' primer were used in a second PCR of about 7 to 12 cycles. TCRdb reprocessed the 5' RACE reads via MiXCR and lists one record per CDR3 protein. Of hundreds of thousands of distinct CDR3 sequences in the sample, approximately 40% were seen once. The rearrangement uses TRBV7-2 and TRBJ2-3; 7 bases match TRBD2. Material: blood. The receptor comes from a man aged 80 or over in good health. The CDR3 region is CASSSLAVQDTQYF. The CDR3 DNA reads as TGTGCCAGCAGCTCCCTAGCGGTCCAGGATACGCAGTATTTT.